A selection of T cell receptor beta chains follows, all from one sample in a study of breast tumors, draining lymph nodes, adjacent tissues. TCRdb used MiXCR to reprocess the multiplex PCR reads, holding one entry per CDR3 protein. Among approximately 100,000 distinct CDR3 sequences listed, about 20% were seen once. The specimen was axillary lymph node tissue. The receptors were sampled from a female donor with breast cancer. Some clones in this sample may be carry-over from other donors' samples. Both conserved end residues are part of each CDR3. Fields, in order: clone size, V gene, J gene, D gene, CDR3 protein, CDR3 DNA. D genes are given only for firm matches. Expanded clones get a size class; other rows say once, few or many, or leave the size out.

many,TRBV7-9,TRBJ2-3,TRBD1,CASSSWGQGLDTQYF,TGTGCCAGCAGCTCCTGGGGACAGGGATTGGATACGCAGTATTTT
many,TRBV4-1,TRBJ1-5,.,CASSRLRNQPQHF,TGCGCCAGCAGCCGACTGAGGAATCAGCCCCAGCATTTT
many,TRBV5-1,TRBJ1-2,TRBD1,CASSWDRGNYGYTF,TGCGCCAGCAGCTGGGACAGGGGTAACTATGGCTACACCTTC
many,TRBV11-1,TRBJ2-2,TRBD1,CASSRAGTGETGELFF,TGTGCCAGCAGTCGGGCCGGGACAGGTGAAACCGGGGAGCTGTTTTTT
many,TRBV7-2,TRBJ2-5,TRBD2,CASSFSRLAGGAETQYF,TGTGCCAGCAGCTTCTCGCGACTAGCGGGAGGTGCAGAGACCCAGTACTTC
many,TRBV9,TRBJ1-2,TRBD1,CASSVGQGAYYGYTF,TGTGCCAGCAGCGTAGGACAGGGGGCATACTATGGCTACACCTTC
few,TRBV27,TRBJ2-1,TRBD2,CASSFSSGSYHEQFF,TGTGCCAGCAGTTTCTCTAGCGGGAGTTACCATGAGCAGTTCTTC
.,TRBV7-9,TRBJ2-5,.,CASSLAAGLGETQYF,TGTGCCAGCAGCTTAGCGGCAGGGCTGGGGGAGACCCAGTACTTC
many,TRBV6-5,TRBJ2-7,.,CASMTLGFEQYF,TGTGCCAGCATGACCCTTGGGTTCGAGCAGTACTTC
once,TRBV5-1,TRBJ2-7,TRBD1,CASSPRAGQGSYEQYF,TGCGCCAGCAGCCCCAGGGCGGGACAGGGCTCCTACGAGCAGTACTTC
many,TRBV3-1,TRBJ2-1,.,CASSLLLATFNEQFF,TGTGCCAGCAGCCTCCTTTTAGCAACGTTCAATGAGCAGTTCTTC
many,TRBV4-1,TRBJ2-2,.,CASSQESRGELFF,TGCGCCAGCAGCCAAGAATCCCGAGGGGAGCTGTTTTTT
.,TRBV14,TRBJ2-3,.,CASSQAPGPDTQYF,TGTGCCAGCAGCCAAGCACCGGGCCCTGATACGCAGTATTTT
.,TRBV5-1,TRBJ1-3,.,CASSLQATSSGNTIYF,TGCGCCAGCAGCTTGCAGGCGACCTCCTCTGGAAACACCATATATTTT
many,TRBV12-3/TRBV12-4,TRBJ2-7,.,CASSRNPGYEQYF,TGTGCCAGCAGTCGGAACCCGGGTTACGAGCAGTACTTC
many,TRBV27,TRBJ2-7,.,CASSPLSQYSYEQYF,TGTGCCAGCAGCCCCTTATCGCAGTACTCCTACGAGCAGTACTTC
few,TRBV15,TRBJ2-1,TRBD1,CATSRFRGTGVVNEQFF,TGTGCCACCAGCAGATTCCGGGGGACAGGAGTGGTCAATGAGCAGTTCTTC
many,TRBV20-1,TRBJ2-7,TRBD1,CSAPTGGYEQYF,TGCAGTGCCCCGACAGGGGGCTACGAGCAGTACTTC
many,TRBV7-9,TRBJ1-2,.,CASSPLRGGYTF,TGTGCCAGCAGCCCCCTACGGGGGGGCTACACCTTC
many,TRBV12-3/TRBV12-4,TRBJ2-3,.,CASSLSRLDTQYF,TGTGCCAGCAGTCTGTCGCGGCTGGATACGCAGTATTTT
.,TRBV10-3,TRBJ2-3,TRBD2,CAISESVTSRKAQYF,TGTGCCATCAGTGAGTCGGTGACTAGCAGGAAGGCGCAGTATTTT
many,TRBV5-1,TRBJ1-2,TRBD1,CASSDDRVGGYTF,TGCGCCAGCAGCGATGACAGGGTGGGAGGCTACACCTTC
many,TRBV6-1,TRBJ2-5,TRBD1,CASSEGVGTGGETQYF,TGTGCCAGCAGTGAAGGGGTCGGGACAGGGGGAGAAACCCAGTACTTC
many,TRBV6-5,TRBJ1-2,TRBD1,CASSYDDRTGTRGYTF,TGTGCCAGCAGTTACGACGATCGGACAGGGACACGGGGCTACACCTTC
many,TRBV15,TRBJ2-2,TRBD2,CATSMRPGGAGELFF,TGTGCCACCAGCATGAGGCCGGGAGGCGCCGGGGAGCTGTTTTTT
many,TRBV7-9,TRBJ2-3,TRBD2,CASSFRGRYTDTQYF,TGTGCCAGCAGCTTCCGCGGGAGATACACAGATACGCAGTATTTT
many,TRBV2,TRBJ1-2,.,CASWGMGNSGYTF,TGTGCCTCGTGGGGTATGGGAAATTCTGGCTACACCTTC
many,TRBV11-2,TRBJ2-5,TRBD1,CASSLELKGGGETQYF,TGTGCCAGCAGCTTAGAATTGAAAGGGGGCGGGGAGACCCAGTACTTC
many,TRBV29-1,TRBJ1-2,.,CSVEDYGGHGYTF,TGCAGCGTTGAAGATTATGGGGGCCATGGCTACACCTTC
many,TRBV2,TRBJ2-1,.,CASSPVGEQFF,TGTGCCAGCAGCCCCGTGGGTGAGCAGTTCTTC
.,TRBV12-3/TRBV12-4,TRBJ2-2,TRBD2,CASSLVGDYASGGQSGELFF,TGTGCCAGCAGTTTAGTGGGGGATTATGCGTCGGGAGGGCAAAGTGGGGAGCTGTTTTTT